The clone carrying this T cell receptor beta chain was counted once. One end of the junction fails to match germline, which may point to a read error. This record belongs to a study of shared clonotypes between healthy human individuals. The authors divided CD4+ cells into CD45RA+ naive and CD45RA-negative memory subsets. Germline CDR1 and CDR2: WNHNN and SYGVQD (reference sequence). The CDR3 covers 11 residues. The table came from immunoSEQ multiplex PCR; TCRdb's copy has only in-frame clones and leaves some out. The table includes around 200,000 clones, 90% to 95% detected once. This chain connects TRBV10-1 to TRBJ2-5; possible D gene TRBD1, 6 bases. The sequenced sample was naive CD4+ T cells sorted from blood. Sample subset: CD45RA+ positively selected. The TCR comes from a woman in her 30s in good health. The CDR3 DNA is TGCGCCAGCAGAGCCGGGACAAATTTCGACTTC. The encoded protein is CASRAGTNFDF.